The present TCR beta chain was sequenced within a study of blood T cells in healthy people across ages. Germline V lookup: CDR1 SQVTM, CDR2 ANQGSEA. With V trimmed by 1 base and J by 4 bases, 9 bases remained unmatched. The length of the CDR3 is 17 residues. This clonotype turned up a few times. No antigen is known for it. General study points: The authors considered diversity estimates from one million T cells to be underestimates. A conclusive naive versus antigen-experienced comparison was prevented by the unsorted PBMCs.

Together with a sample-barcoded 5' primer, a J-beta primer mix was included in a second PCR lasting 7 to 11 cycles. TCRdb re-called the 5' RACE reads with MiXCR, one entry per CDR3 protein. The profile shows over 1,500,000 distinct CDR3 sequences, around 50% of them singletons. Donors were healthy Caucasian individuals from Russia aged roughly 6 to 95. Donors gave approximately 9.9 milliliters of peripheral blood apiece. The receptor was derived from a woman in her forties in good health. The rearrangement links TRBV29-1 to TRBJ2-2, with 10 bases fitting TRBD2. Source material: blood. CDR3 amino acids: CSVEGLAGTPGTGELFF. CDR3 DNA: TGCAGCGTTGAAGGACTAGCGGGCACCCCCGGCACCGGGGAGCTGTTTTTT.